The source of this T cell receptor beta chain is a study of identical twins. From the 5' RACE reads, TCRdb called clonotypes with MiXCR, one entry per CDR3 protein. Counted here are about 470,000 distinct CDR3 sequences, roughly a quarter occurring once; the ten biggest clones make up approximately 2.9%. This sample was also put to use in a study of T cells expressing NK-cell markers. According to that study: A few donors likewise had their CD3+CD56-NKG2C+ fraction led by these clonotypes. Expanded NKG2C+ T cell clones were not confirmed as HCMV-specific.

This receptor was obtained from a woman aged 18-29 years in good health. The material sequenced was CD4+ T cells sorted from blood.

CDR3 loop: CSAPGLPTDTQYF. For the CDR3, the DNA is TGCAGTGCCCCGGGGTTACCGACAGATACGCAGTATTTT. The chain has TRBV20-1 and TRBJ2-3, with a tentative D call TRBD2 (5 bases). The CDR3 runs 13 residues. Germline CDR1 reads DFQATT; CDR2 reads SNEGSKA (reference sequence). V was shortened by 6 bases and J by 3 bases, with 13 bases between the two germline ends.